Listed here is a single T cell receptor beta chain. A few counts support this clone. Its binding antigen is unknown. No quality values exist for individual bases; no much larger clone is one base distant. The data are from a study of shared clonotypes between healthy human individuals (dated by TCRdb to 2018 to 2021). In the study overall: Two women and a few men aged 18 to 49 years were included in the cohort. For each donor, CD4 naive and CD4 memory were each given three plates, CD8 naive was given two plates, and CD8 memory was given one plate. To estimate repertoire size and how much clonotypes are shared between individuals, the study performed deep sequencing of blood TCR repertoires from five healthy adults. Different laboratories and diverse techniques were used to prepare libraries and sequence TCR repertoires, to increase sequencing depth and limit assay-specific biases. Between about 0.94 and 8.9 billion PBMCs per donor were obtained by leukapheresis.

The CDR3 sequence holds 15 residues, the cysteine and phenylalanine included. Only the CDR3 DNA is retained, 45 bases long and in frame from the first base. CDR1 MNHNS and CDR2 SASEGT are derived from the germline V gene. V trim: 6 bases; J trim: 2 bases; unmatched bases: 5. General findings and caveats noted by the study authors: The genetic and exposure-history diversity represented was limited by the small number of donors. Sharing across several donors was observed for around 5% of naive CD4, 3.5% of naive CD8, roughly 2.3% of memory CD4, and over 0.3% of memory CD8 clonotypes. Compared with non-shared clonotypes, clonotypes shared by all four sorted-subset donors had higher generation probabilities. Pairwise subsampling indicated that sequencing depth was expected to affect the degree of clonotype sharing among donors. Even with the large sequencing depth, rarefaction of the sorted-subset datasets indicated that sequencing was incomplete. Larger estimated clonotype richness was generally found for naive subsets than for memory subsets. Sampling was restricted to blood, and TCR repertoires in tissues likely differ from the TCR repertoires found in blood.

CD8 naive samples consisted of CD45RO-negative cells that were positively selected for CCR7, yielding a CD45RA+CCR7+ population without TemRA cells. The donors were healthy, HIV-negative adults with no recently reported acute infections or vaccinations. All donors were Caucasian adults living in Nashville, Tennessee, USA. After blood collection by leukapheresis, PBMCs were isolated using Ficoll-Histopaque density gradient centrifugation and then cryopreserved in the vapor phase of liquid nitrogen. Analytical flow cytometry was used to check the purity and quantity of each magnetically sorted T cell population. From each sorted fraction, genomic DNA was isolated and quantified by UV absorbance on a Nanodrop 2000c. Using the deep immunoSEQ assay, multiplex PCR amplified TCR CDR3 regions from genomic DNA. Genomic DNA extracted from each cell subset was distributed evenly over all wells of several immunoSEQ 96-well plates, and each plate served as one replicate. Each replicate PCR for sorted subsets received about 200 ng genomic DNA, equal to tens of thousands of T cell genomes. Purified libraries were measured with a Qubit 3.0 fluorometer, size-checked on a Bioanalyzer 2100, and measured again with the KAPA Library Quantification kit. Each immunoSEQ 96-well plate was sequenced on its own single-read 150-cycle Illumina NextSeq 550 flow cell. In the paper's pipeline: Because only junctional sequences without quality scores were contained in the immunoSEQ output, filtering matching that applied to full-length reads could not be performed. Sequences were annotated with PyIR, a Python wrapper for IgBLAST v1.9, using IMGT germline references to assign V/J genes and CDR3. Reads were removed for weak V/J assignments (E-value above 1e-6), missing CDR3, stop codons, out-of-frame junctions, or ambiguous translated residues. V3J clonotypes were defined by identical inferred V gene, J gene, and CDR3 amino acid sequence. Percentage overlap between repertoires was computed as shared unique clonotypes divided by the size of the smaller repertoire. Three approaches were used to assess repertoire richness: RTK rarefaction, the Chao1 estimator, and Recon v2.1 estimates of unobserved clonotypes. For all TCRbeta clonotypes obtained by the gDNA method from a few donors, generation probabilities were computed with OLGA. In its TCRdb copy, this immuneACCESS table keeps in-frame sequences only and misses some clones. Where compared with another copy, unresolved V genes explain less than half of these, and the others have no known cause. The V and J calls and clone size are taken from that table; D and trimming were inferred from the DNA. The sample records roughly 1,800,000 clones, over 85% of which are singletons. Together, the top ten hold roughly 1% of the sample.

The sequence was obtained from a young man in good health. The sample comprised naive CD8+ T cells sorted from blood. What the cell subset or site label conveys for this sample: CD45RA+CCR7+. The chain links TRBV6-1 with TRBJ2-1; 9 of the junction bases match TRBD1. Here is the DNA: TGTGCCAGCAGGGGGACAGGGAAAACCTACAATGAGCAGTTCTTC. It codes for CASRGTGKTYNEQFF.